A selection of T cell receptor beta chains follows, all from one sample in a study of T cells in localized non-small cell lung cancer. Here immunoSEQ multiplex PCR was the method, and the copy in TCRdb shows in-frame clones only, minus some. This repertoire shows roughly 8,000 clones, roughly 94% found once; its top ten account for 4.5% to 5.5%. Sequencing was performed on peripheral blood mononuclear cells, taken before any cancer treatment. Receptor source: a male donor aged 60 or over with stage II lung adenocarcinoma. The CDR3 runs from the conserved cysteine through the conserved F or W. Fields, in order: D gene, V gene, clone size, J gene, CDR3 protein, CDR3 DNA. D genes are given only for firm matches. Size is stated for part of the rows, as once, few or many counts, or as a class when the clone is expanded.

d_call: -
v_call: TRBV7-2
clone_size: -
j_call: TRBJ2-3
cdr3_aa: CASSLRGADTQYF
cdr3_nt: TGTGCCAGCAGCTTACGGGGCGCAGATACGCAGTATTTT

d_call: -
v_call: TRBV6-5
clone_size: few
j_call: TRBJ1-1
cdr3_aa: CASTRGTRMNTEAFF
cdr3_nt: TGTGCCAGCACCCGAGGGACCCGGATGAACACTGAAGCTTTCTTT

d_call: -
v_call: TRBV7-6
clone_size: -
j_call: TRBJ1-1
cdr3_aa: CASSLDVRGNTEAFF
cdr3_nt: TGTGCCAGCAGCTTAGATGTTCGGGGGAACACTGAAGCTTTCTTT

d_call: -
v_call: TRBV7-6
clone_size: -
j_call: TRBJ1-6
cdr3_aa: CASSLGLRNSPLHF
cdr3_nt: TGTGCCAGCAGCTTAGGACTCCGAAATTCACCCCTCCACTTT

d_call: TRBD1
v_call: TRBV5-1
clone_size: -
j_call: TRBJ2-3
cdr3_aa: CASSDRGNPIWTDTQYF
cdr3_nt: TGCGCCAGCAGCGACAGGGGTAACCCAATTTGGACAGATACGCAGTATTTT

d_call: -
v_call: TRBV5-4
clone_size: -
j_call: TRBJ1-3
cdr3_aa: CASSLAGSGGNTIYF
cdr3_nt: TGTGCCAGCAGCTTAGCGGGGTCAGGAGGAAACACCATATATTTT

d_call: TRBD1
v_call: TRBV19
clone_size: few
j_call: TRBJ1-5
cdr3_aa: CATRQGDGSNQPQHF
cdr3_nt: TGTGCCACGCGACAGGGGGATGGTAGCAATCAGCCCCAGCATTTT

d_call: TRBD1
v_call: TRBV19
clone_size: once
j_call: TRBJ1-6
cdr3_aa: CASSSPGGADSPLHF
cdr3_nt: TGTGCCAGTAGTTCCCCAGGGGGCGCGGATTCACCCCTCCACTTT

d_call: -
v_call: TRBV11-3
clone_size: -
j_call: TRBJ2-2
cdr3_aa: CASSLDGLPGRELFF
cdr3_nt: TGTGCCAGCAGCTTAGATGGGCTTCCCGGCCGGGAGCTGTTTTTT

d_call: -
v_call: TRBV21-1
clone_size: -
j_call: TRBJ1-4
cdr3_aa: CASSARENEKLFF
cdr3_nt: TGTGCCAGCAGTGCCCGGGAGAATGAAAAACTGTTTTTT

d_call: -
v_call: TRBV18
clone_size: -
j_call: TRBJ2-5
cdr3_aa: CASSPGAFSGTQYF
cdr3_nt: TGTGCCAGCTCACCTGGGGCCTTCTCGGGGACCCAGTACTTC

d_call: TRBD1
v_call: TRBV7-2
clone_size: -
j_call: TRBJ2-2
cdr3_aa: CASSPYRGPTNTGELFF
cdr3_nt: TGTGCCAGCAGCCCCTACAGGGGGCCAACGAACACCGGGGAGCTGTTTTTT

d_call: TRBD1
v_call: TRBV6-6
clone_size: -
j_call: TRBJ1-5
cdr3_aa: CASSPGGAGQPQHF
cdr3_nt: TGTGCCAGCAGTCCAGGGGGCGCGGGTCAGCCCCAGCATTTT

d_call: -
v_call: TRBV7-2
clone_size: -
j_call: TRBJ2-4
cdr3_aa: CASSTRGAKNIQYF
cdr3_nt: TGTGCCAGCAGCACCCGGGGGGCCAAAAACATTCAGTACTTC

d_call: TRBD1
v_call: TRBV5-1
clone_size: -
j_call: TRBJ1-6
cdr3_aa: CASSLGDRGSPLHF
cdr3_nt: TGCGCCAGCAGCTTGGGGGACAGGGGGTCACCCCTCCACTTT

d_call: -
v_call: TRBV5-1
clone_size: -
j_call: TRBJ1-6
cdr3_aa: CASSLAGNNSPLHF
cdr3_nt: TGCGCCAGCAGCTTGGCAGGGAATAATTCACCCCTCCACTTT

d_call: TRBD1
v_call: TRBV19
clone_size: -
j_call: TRBJ1-1
cdr3_aa: CASSPPDRGTEAFF
cdr3_nt: TGTGCCAGTAGTCCACCCGACAGGGGTACTGAAGCTTTCTTT

d_call: -
v_call: TRBV13
clone_size: -
j_call: TRBJ2-1
cdr3_aa: CASSLPGGSPYNEQFF
cdr3_nt: TGTGCCAGCAGCTTGCCGGGGGGCTCCCCGTACAATGAGCAGTTCTTC

d_call: -
v_call: TRBV18
clone_size: -
j_call: TRBJ2-7
cdr3_aa: CASSPGLSGFDEQYF
cdr3_nt: TGTGCCAGCTCACCAGGCTTGTCAGGGTTCGACGAGCAGTACTTC

d_call: -
v_call: TRBV9
clone_size: -
j_call: TRBJ1-5
cdr3_aa: CASSGDAYSNQPQHF
cdr3_nt: TGTGCCAGCAGCGGGGACGCGTATAGCAATCAGCCCCAGCATTTT

d_call: -
v_call: TRBV5-6
clone_size: -
j_call: TRBJ1-1
cdr3_aa: CASSLGSRMNTEAFF
cdr3_nt: TGTGCCAGCAGCTTGGGATCGAGGATGAACACTGAAGCTTTCTTT

d_call: -
v_call: TRBV29-1
clone_size: few
j_call: TRBJ1-1
cdr3_aa: CSVEGGGNTEAFF
cdr3_nt: TGCAGCGTTGAGGGAGGGGGGAACACTGAAGCTTTCTTT

d_call: TRBD1
v_call: TRBV2
clone_size: -
j_call: TRBJ1-1
cdr3_aa: CASSWNRGMNTEAFF
cdr3_nt: TGTGCCAGCAGTTGGAACAGGGGCATGAACACTGAAGCTTTCTTT

d_call: -
v_call: TRBV2
clone_size: -
j_call: TRBJ1-5
cdr3_aa: CASSAFSVRDSNQPQHF
cdr3_nt: TGTGCCAGCAGTGCGTTTTCAGTGCGGGATAGCAATCAGCCCCAGCATTTT

d_call: -
v_call: TRBV5-1
clone_size: once
j_call: TRBJ1-5
cdr3_aa: CASSTGTLDQPQHF
cdr3_nt: TGCGCCAGCTCCACAGGGACACTAGATCAGCCCCAGCATTTT

d_call: -
v_call: TRBV6-6
clone_size: -
j_call: TRBJ1-6
cdr3_aa: CASSPQGNSPLHF
cdr3_nt: TGTGCCAGCAGTCCCCAGGGAAATTCACCCCTCCACTTT

d_call: -
v_call: TRBV9
clone_size: few
j_call: TRBJ2-2
cdr3_aa: CASSVVPDRPGELFF
cdr3_nt: TGTGCCAGCAGCGTAGTACCCGATCGCCCCGGGGAGCTGTTTTTT

d_call: TRBD1
v_call: TRBV5-4
clone_size: -
j_call: TRBJ2-7
cdr3_aa: CASSLEGQVYEQYF
cdr3_nt: TGTGCCAGCAGCTTGGAGGGACAGGTTTACGAGCAGTACTTC

d_call: -
v_call: TRBV4-3
clone_size: -
j_call: TRBJ2-5
cdr3_aa: CASSQDAGTTQYF
cdr3_nt: TGCGCCAGCAGCCAAGATGCAGGGACAACCCAGTACTTC

d_call: -
v_call: TRBV9
clone_size: -
j_call: TRBJ1-5
cdr3_aa: CASSRDSNQPQHF
cdr3_nt: TGTGCCAGCAGTAGGGATAGCAATCAGCCCCAGCATTTT

d_call: TRBD2
v_call: TRBV10-3
clone_size: once
j_call: TRBJ2-2
cdr3_aa: CAITRLAGNTGELFF
cdr3_nt: TGTGCCATCACCCGACTAGCGGGAAACACCGGGGAGCTGTTTTTT

d_call: TRBD1
v_call: TRBV7-9
clone_size: -
j_call: TRBJ2-1
cdr3_aa: CASSYSGGGQFF
cdr3_nt: TGTGCCAGCAGTTATTCAGGGGGTGGGCAGTTCTTC

d_call: TRBD1
v_call: TRBV7-8
clone_size: -
j_call: TRBJ2-2
cdr3_aa: CASSLDGTGRMVGELFF
cdr3_nt: TGTGCCAGCAGCTTAGACGGGACAGGGAGGATGGTCGGGGAGCTGTTTTTT

d_call: -
v_call: TRBV5-1
clone_size: -
j_call: TRBJ2-5
cdr3_aa: CASSRLVGFEETQYF
cdr3_nt: TGCGCCAGCAGCCGGCTAGTTGGATTTGAAGAGACCCAGTACTTC

d_call: -
v_call: TRBV4-1
clone_size: once
j_call: TRBJ2-1
cdr3_aa: CASSQEGGGGSYNEQFF
cdr3_nt: TGCGCCAGCAGCCAAGAGGGGGGCGGGGGCTCCTACAATGAGCAGTTCTTC

d_call: -
v_call: TRBV11-2
clone_size: -
j_call: TRBJ2-2
cdr3_aa: CASSLDDGRVNTGELFF
cdr3_nt: TGTGCCAGCAGCTTAGATGATGGCCGGGTAAACACCGGGGAGCTGTTTTTT

d_call: -
v_call: TRBV11-2
clone_size: -
j_call: TRBJ2-5
cdr3_aa: CASSSEGGTQYF
cdr3_nt: TGTGCCAGCAGCTCGGAGGGTGGGACCCAGTACTTC

d_call: TRBD1
v_call: TRBV18
clone_size: -
j_call: TRBJ2-7
cdr3_aa: CASSPTTGQVYEQYF
cdr3_nt: TGTGCCAGCTCACCAACAACGGGACAGGTGTACGAGCAGTACTTC

d_call: -
v_call: TRBV19
clone_size: -
j_call: TRBJ1-2
cdr3_aa: CASSIDAGDNYGYTF
cdr3_nt: TGTGCCAGTAGTATAGACGCAGGGGACAACTATGGCTACACCTTC

d_call: TRBD1
v_call: TRBV7-3
clone_size: -
j_call: TRBJ1-1
cdr3_aa: CASSRGGGQGLTEAFF
cdr3_nt: TGTGCCAGCAGCAGGGGCGGAGGACAGGGTCTTACTGAAGCTTTCTTT

d_call: -
v_call: TRBV5-4
clone_size: -
j_call: TRBJ2-7
cdr3_aa: CASSSGAGSFYEQYF
cdr3_nt: TGTGCCAGCAGCTCCGGGGCAGGGAGTTTCTACGAGCAGTACTTC

d_call: -
v_call: TRBV10-3
clone_size: -
j_call: TRBJ1-1
cdr3_aa: CAIRRTEMNTEAFF
cdr3_nt: TGTGCCATCAGGAGGACAGAGATGAACACTGAAGCTTTCTTT

d_call: -
v_call: TRBV6-5
clone_size: -
j_call: TRBJ1-3
cdr3_aa: CASRGGGNTIYF
cdr3_nt: TGTGCCAGCCGGGGGGGTGGAAACACCATATATTTT

d_call: TRBD1
v_call: TRBV5-4
clone_size: -
j_call: TRBJ2-7
cdr3_aa: CASSSLGQGEEQYF
cdr3_nt: TGTGCCAGCAGCTCCTTAGGACAGGGTGAAGAGCAGTACTTC

d_call: -
v_call: TRBV5-6
clone_size: -
j_call: TRBJ2-7
cdr3_aa: CASSFTGPFYEQYF
cdr3_nt: TGTGCCAGCAGCTTCACAGGACCTTTCTACGAGCAGTACTTC

d_call: -
v_call: TRBV19
clone_size: -
j_call: TRBJ1-5
cdr3_aa: CASSLDTYQPQHF
cdr3_nt: TGTGCCAGTAGTCTGGATACCTATCAGCCCCAGCATTTT

d_call: TRBD2
v_call: TRBV7-2
clone_size: few
j_call: TRBJ2-2
cdr3_aa: CASSFLSGGRAGELFF
cdr3_nt: TGTGCCAGCAGCTTCCTGAGCGGGGGTCGGGCCGGGGAGCTGTTTTTT

d_call: TRBD2
v_call: TRBV11-3
clone_size: -
j_call: TRBJ2-7
cdr3_aa: CASSLSGGPSYEQYF
cdr3_nt: TGTGCCAGCAGCTTAAGCGGGGGGCCCTCCTACGAGCAGTACTTC

d_call: TRBD1
v_call: TRBV4-3
clone_size: few
j_call: TRBJ1-1
cdr3_aa: CASSQAHRGATEAFF
cdr3_nt: TGCGCCAGCAGCCAAGCTCACAGGGGGGCCACTGAAGCTTTCTTT

d_call: -
v_call: TRBV11-3
clone_size: -
j_call: TRBJ1-6
cdr3_aa: CASSLGQSSPLHF
cdr3_nt: TGTGCCAGCAGCTTAGGGCAGAGTTCACCCCTCCACTTT

d_call: -
v_call: TRBV14
clone_size: -
j_call: TRBJ1-2
cdr3_aa: CASSQVGLGYTF
cdr3_nt: TGTGCCAGCAGCCAAGTAGGGCTTGGCTACACCTTC

d_call: TRBD2
v_call: TRBV7-2
clone_size: -
j_call: TRBJ2-7
cdr3_aa: CASSPGGLAVEQYF
cdr3_nt: TGTGCCAGCAGCCCGGGGGGACTAGCGGTCGAGCAGTACTTC

d_call: -
v_call: TRBV27
clone_size: -
j_call: TRBJ1-6
cdr3_aa: CASSFLGVADNSPLHF
cdr3_nt: TGTGCCAGCAGTTTTTTGGGTGTCGCAGATAATTCACCCCTCCACTTT

d_call: -
v_call: TRBV5-1
clone_size: -
j_call: TRBJ2-1
cdr3_aa: CASSFNNEQFF
cdr3_nt: TGCGCCAGCAGCTTTAACAATGAGCAGTTCTTC

d_call: -
v_call: TRBV10-2
clone_size: -
j_call: TRBJ2-7
cdr3_aa: CASSDREGAWVPYEQYF
cdr3_nt: TGCGCCAGCAGTGACCGGGAAGGGGCCTGGGTTCCCTACGAGCAGTACTTC

d_call: -
v_call: TRBV5-1
clone_size: once
j_call: TRBJ1-6
cdr3_aa: CASSSTRVNSPLHF
cdr3_nt: TGCGCCAGCAGCTCGACAAGGGTTAATTCACCCCTCCACTTT

d_call: -
v_call: TRBV27
clone_size: few
j_call: TRBJ1-1
cdr3_aa: CASSSLISRGPMNTEAFF
cdr3_nt: TGTGCCAGCAGTTCGCTCATCTCCCGGGGGCCGATGAACACTGAAGCTTTCTTT

d_call: -
v_call: TRBV6-6
clone_size: -
j_call: TRBJ2-3
cdr3_aa: CASRTRMQDTQYF
cdr3_nt: TGTGCCAGCAGAACTCGAATGCAAGATACGCAGTATTTT

d_call: -
v_call: TRBV19
clone_size: -
j_call: TRBJ1-1
cdr3_aa: CASSMPQSNTEAFF
cdr3_nt: TGTGCCAGTAGTATGCCCCAATCCAACACTGAAGCTTTCTTT